This T cell receptor beta chain was recorded in a study of blood T cells in healthy people across ages. Study conclusions and caveats: There was no known CMV status for donors, so expanded clonotype changes were possibly confounded.

A J-beta primer mix and a sample-barcoded 5' primer were used in a second PCR of about 7 to 12 cycles. MiXCR was run by TCRdb on the 5' RACE reads, yielding one entry per CDR3 protein. The table includes more than 1,400,000 distinct CDR3 sequences, 35% to 45% detected once. The draw of peripheral blood yielded about 9.4 milliliters from each donor. This clonotype was counted once. Its antigen is not known. The junction differs from germline at one of its ends, possibly a read error. The CDR3 length is 15 residues. Per the germline V gene, CDR1 is LGHNA and CDR2 is YNFKEQ. Sequences were obtained from blood. The sequence was collected from a woman between 18 and 30 years old in good health. J is TRBJ1-2 and V is TRBV4-2, with a weak D call TRBD1 (5 bases). In nucleotides, the CDR3 is TGTGCCAGCAGCCAAGATTATCAGGGTCGCTATCGCTACACCTTC. Translated, it gives CASSQDYQGRYRYTF.